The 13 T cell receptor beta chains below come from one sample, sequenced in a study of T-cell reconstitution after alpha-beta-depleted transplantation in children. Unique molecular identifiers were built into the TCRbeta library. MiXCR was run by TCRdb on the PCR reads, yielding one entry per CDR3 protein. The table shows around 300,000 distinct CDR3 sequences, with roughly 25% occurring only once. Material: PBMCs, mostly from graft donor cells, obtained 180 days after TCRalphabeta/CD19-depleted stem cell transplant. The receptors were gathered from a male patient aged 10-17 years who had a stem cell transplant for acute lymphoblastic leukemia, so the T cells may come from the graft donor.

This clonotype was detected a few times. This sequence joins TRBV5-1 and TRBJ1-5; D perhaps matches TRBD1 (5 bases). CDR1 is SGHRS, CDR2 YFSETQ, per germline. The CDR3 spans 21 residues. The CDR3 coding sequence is TGCGACTTTGGAGTGCCGGGCGAGGACCAGGGATGTCATAATGGCAATCAGCCCCAGCATTTT. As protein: CDFGVPGEDQGCHNGNQPQHF. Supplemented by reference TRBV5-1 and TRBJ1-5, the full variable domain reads KAGVTQTPRYLIKTRGQQVTLSCSPISGHRSVSWYQQTPGQGLQFLFEYFSETQRNKGNFPGRFSGRQFSNSRSEMNVSTLELGDSALYLCDFGVPGEDQGCHNGNQPQHFGDGTRLSIL.

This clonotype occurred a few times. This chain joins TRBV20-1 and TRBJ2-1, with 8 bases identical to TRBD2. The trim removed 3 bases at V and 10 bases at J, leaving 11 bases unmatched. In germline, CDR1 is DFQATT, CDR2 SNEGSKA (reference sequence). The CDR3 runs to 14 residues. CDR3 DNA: TGCAGTGCTAGTTCGGGACTAGGGTTCTACGAGCAGTTCTTC. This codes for CSASSGLGFYEQFF.

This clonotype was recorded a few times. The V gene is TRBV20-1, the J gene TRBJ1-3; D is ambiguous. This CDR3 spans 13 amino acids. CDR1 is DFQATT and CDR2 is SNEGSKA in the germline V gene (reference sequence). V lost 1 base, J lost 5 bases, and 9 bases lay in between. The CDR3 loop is CSARVAGRNTIYF. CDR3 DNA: TGCAGTGCTAGAGTGGCCGGCAGAAACACCATATATTTT.

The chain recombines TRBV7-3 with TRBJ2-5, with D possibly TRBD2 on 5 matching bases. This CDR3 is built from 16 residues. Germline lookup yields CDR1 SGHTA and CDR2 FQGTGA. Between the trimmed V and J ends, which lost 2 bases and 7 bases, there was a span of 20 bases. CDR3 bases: TGTGCCAGCAGCTTAGTTGGAGGCACACGGGGTGCGACCCAGTACTTC. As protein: CASSLVGGTRGATQYF.

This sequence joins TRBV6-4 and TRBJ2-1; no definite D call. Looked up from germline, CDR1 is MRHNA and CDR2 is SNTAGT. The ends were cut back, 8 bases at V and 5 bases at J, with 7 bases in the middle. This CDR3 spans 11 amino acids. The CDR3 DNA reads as TGTGCCAGCTGGAGTCACAATGAGCAGTTCTTC. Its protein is CASWSHNEQFF.

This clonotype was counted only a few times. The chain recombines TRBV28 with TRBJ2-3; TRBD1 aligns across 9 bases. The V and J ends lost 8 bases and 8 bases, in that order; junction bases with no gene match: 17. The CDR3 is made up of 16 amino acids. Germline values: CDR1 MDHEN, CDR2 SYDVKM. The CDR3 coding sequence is TGTGCCAGCCGGGACAGGGACTACTCAACCCCAGTTACGCAGTATTTT. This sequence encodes CASRDRDYSTPVTQYF.

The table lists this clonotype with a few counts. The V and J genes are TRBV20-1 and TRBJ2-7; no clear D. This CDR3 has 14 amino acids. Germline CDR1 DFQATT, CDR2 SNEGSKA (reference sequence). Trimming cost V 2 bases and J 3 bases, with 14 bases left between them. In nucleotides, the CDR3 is TGCAGTGCTAGATCTCCAAGGATGCTCTACGAGCAGTACTTC. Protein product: CSARSPRMLYEQYF.

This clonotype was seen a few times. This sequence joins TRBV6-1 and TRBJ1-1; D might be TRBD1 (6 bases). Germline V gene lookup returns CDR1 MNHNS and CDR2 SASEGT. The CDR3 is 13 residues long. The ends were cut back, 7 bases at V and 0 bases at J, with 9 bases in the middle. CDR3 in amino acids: CASNTGLNTEAFF. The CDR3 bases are TGTGCCAGCAATACAGGGCTGAACACTGAAGCTTTCTTT.

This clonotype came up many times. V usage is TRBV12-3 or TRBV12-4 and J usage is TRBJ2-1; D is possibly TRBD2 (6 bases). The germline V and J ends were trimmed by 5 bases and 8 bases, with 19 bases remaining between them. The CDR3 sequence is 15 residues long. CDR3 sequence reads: CASSEEGVIGYEQFF. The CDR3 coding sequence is TGTGCCAGCAGTGAGGAGGGCGTGATTGGATATGAGCAGTTCTTC.

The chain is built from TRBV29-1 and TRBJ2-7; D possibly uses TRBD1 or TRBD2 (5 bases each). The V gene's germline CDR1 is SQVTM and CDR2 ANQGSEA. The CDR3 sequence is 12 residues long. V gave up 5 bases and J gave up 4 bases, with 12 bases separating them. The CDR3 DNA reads TGCAGCGTTACGGGACGCCCTTACGAGCAGTACTTC. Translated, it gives CSVTGRPYEQYF.

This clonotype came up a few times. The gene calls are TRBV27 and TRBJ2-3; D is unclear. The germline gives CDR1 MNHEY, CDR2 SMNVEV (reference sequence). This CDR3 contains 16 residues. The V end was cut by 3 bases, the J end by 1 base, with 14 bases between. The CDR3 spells CASSFGHGVGTDTQYF. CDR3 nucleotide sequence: TGTGCCAGCAGTTTCGGTCATGGGGTGGGCACAGATACGCAGTATTTT.

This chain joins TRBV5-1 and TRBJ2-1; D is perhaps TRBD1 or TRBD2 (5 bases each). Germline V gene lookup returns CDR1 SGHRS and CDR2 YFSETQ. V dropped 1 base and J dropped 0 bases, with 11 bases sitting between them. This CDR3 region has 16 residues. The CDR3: CASSLKGPHSYNEQFF. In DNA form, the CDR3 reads TGCGCCAGCAGCTTGAAGGGACCCCACTCCTACAATGAGCAGTTCTTC.

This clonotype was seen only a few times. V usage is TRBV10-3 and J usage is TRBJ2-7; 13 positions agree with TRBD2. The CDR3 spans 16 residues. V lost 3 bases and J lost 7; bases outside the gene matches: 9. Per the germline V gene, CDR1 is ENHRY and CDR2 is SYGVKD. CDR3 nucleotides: TGTGCCATCAGTGATCCTAAAGGGACTAGCGGGACAGAGCAGTACTTC. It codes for CAISDPKGTSGTEQYF.